This T cell receptor (beta chain) was captured by sequencing in a study of blood T cell repertoires in COVID-19. Method: immunoSEQ multiplex PCR; TCRdb's copy keeps in-frame clones and lacks some. This table holds around 250,000 clones, approximately 88% found once. This CDR3 contains 14 residues. With 3 bases clipped from V and 8 bases from J, the junction kept 9 bases outside the gene matches. Per germline, CDR1 SGDLS and CDR2 YYNGEE. This clone showed up just a few times. The chain has TRBV9 and TRBJ1-1; 8 positions agree with TRBD1. The receptor was isolated from a human donor in a cohort sampled during active COVID-19. Sample: peripheral blood. CDR3 sequence (DNA): TGTGCCAGCAGCGCTCGGACAGGGAGTGTAGAAGCTTTCTTT. Protein product: CASSARTGSVEAFF.